Presented here are 13 T cell receptor beta chains from one specimen sequenced in a study of T cells in Graves' hyperthyroidism and ophthalmopathy. Amplification of TCR beta CDR3 regions was performed using RNA transcripts as template. TCR CDR3 underwent first-round RT-PCR with the HTBI primer set. TCRdb itself ran the multiplex PCR reads through MiXCR, one entry per CDR3 protein. The sample lists fewer than 350,000 distinct CDR3 sequences; roughly 14% were seen once. The material sequenced was blood. The receptors originated from a woman in her thirties with Graves' hyperthyroidism that later progressed to Graves' ophthalmopathy.

This clonotype was seen ten or more times. The chain couples TRBV7-2 to TRBJ2-1, with 8 bases matching TRBD2. CDR3 length: 15 amino acids. Trimming at V came to 5 bases and at J to 8 bases, leaving 11 bases not matched to a gene. The germline gives CDR1 SGHTA, CDR2 FQGNSA. CDR3 residues: CASSRNREGRDEQFF. The CDR3 DNA reads TGTGCCAGCAGCCGGAACCGGGAGGGAAGAGATGAGCAGTTCTTC.

V gene TRBV7-3 combines with J gene TRBJ1-2; 9 nucleotides match TRBD1. Germline CDR1 and CDR2: SGHTA and FQGTGA. The length of the CDR3 is 13 residues. Unmatched junction bases numbered 7, after V lost 8 bases and J lost 6 bases. CDR3 DNA: TGTGCCAGCGCGGGACAGGGATCCAATGGCTACACCTTC. Translation gives CASAGQGSNGYTF.

CDR3 residues: CASSMRRDNTGELFF. The CDR3 DNA sequence: TGTGCCAGTAGTATGAGAAGGGACAACACCGGGGAGCTGTTTTTT. The chain is built from TRBV19 and TRBJ2-2; possibly TRBD1 or TRBD2 for D (5 bases each). Trimming took 3 bases from V and 2 from J, leaving 10 bases between them. The CDR3 totals 15 residues. CDR1 is LNHDA and CDR2 is SQIVND in the germline V gene (reference sequence).

This clonotype has ten or more counts. The J gene is TRBJ1-2, the V gene TRBV20-1; the D is unclear. V gave up 7 bases and J gave up 8 bases, with 14 bases separating them. CDR3 length equals 11 residues. Germline V lookup: CDR1 DFQATT, CDR2 SNEGSKA (reference sequence). CDR3 residues: CSGLYRRGYTF. The CDR3 DNA reads as TGCAGTGGCCTCTATAGGAGGGGCTACACCTTC.

The sample holds many counts of this clonotype. The V and J genes are TRBV28 and TRBJ2-5; tentative D call: TRBD1 (5 bases). The CDR3 totals 14 residues. The germline V gene encodes CDR1 MDHEN and CDR2 SYDVKM. With 1 base removed from V and 5 bases from J, the gap between germline ends came to 11 bases. The DNA of the CDR3 is TGTGCCAGCAGTTTATCTGAGTCAGGGGAGACCCAGTACTTC. Protein product: CASSLSESGETQYF.

In its sample, this clonotype was seen many times. The chain links TRBV6-1 to TRBJ2-5; D not resolved. The V gene lost 5 bases and the J gene lost 1 base, with 11 bases spanning the gap. CDR3 size: 14 residues. Germline-derived CDR1 and CDR2 are MNHNS and SASEGT. CDR3: CASSRIGPQETQYF. The CDR3 coding sequence is TGTGCCAGCAGTAGGATAGGGCCCCAAGAGACCCAGTACTTC.

The table lists this clonotype with many counts. The V gene is TRBV6-1, the J gene TRBJ2-7, with D possibly TRBD2 on 6 matching bases. Germline-derived CDR1 and CDR2 are MNHNS and SASEGT. CDR3 length: 14 residues. V lost 5 bases, J lost 6 bases, and 17 bases lay in between. CDR3 bases: TGTGCCAGCAGTCTCCCCGACGGGCGGGGCGAGCAGTACTTC. It encodes CASSLPDGRGEQYF.

This clonotype was seen at least ten times. This rearrangement joins TRBV6-1 to TRBJ2-1; 7 nucleotides line up with TRBD1. Germline CDR1 MNHNS, CDR2 SASEGT. The CDR3 contains 17 residues. V lost 3 bases, J lost 4 bases, and 12 bases stayed unmatched. CDR3 sequence reads: CASSEDVEGAWYNEQFF. The CDR3 region has the DNA TGTGCCAGCAGTGAGGACGTCGAGGGGGCATGGTACAATGAGCAGTTCTTC.

Ten or more counts support this clonotype. The chain joins TRBV29-1 to TRBJ2-3; tentatively, D is TRBD2 (6 bases). The V gene lost 8 bases and the J gene lost 2 bases, with 23 bases spanning the gap. The CDR3 extends over 16 amino acids. The germline V gene encodes CDR1 SQVTM and CDR2 ANQGSEA. For the CDR3, the DNA is TGCAGCCACTCGGGGGACCACCGTTTCCCCACAGATACGCAGTATTTT. Translated, it gives CSHSGDHRFPTDTQYF.

In this sample, this clonotype turned up many times. The chain links TRBV10-3 to TRBJ2-7, with 12 bases that match TRBD2. The germline gives CDR1 ENHRY, CDR2 SYGVKD. Losses at the gene ends were 9 bases for V and 0 bases for J; bases not matched to a gene: 18. This CDR3 contains 19 residues. The CDR3 DNA sequence: TGTGCCATTCCTCCGGGGACTAGCGGGCTCAGTATTCCCTCCTACGAGCAGTACTTC. Translation: CAIPPGTSGLSIPSYEQYF.

This clonotype was detected ten times or more. Relative to the germline gene, one junction end is altered; a read error may explain this. V gene TRBV20-1 combines with J gene TRBJ2-7; D is unresolved. CDR3 length: 13 residues. Germline V gene data show CDR1 as DFQATT and CDR2 as SNEGSKA (reference sequence). Here the CDR3 reads CSAREGHTYEQYF. Here the CDR3 DNA reads TGCAGTGCCAGAGAAGGCCATACCTACGAGCAGTACTTC.

This clonotype was observed many times. The DNA for the CDR3 is TGCAGTGCTAGAAATACAGGGAAAGGGGGATATAGCAATCAGCCCCAGCATTTT. Amino acid sequence: CSARNTGKGGYSNQPQHF. The chain is built from TRBV20-1 and TRBJ1-5, with D perhaps TRBD1 (6 bases). Trimming removed 2 bases from V and 0 bases from J, with 20 bases in between. This CDR3 is 18 amino acids long. The germline gives CDR1 DFQATT, CDR2 SNEGSKA (reference sequence).

This clonotype was recorded many times. The V call is TRBV28, the J call TRBJ2-7, with a possible D match to TRBD1 (7 bases). The CDR3 loop spans 16 amino acids. The germline gives CDR1 MDHEN, CDR2 SYDVKM. V was shortened by 3 bases and J by 6 bases, with 21 bases between the two germline ends. The CDR3 loop reads CASSLGGQLEGSEQYF. CDR3 DNA sequence: TGTGCCAGCAGTTTGGGGGGACAGTTGGAGGGCTCCGAGCAGTACTTC.